Following are 9 T cell receptor beta chains from one sample sequenced in a study of beta chain features in type 1 diabetes. Expressed TCRB transcripts were sequenced because the entire RNA isolate underwent reverse transcription. Only in-frame clones appear in the TCRdb table, and some are missing; sequencing was by immunoSEQ multiplex PCR. The sample has around 200,000 clones, roughly an eighth seen once. Sequenced input: central memory CD4+ T cells from blood. These receptors all stem from a woman in her late teens or twenties in good health.

This clone was observed a few times. The chain is built from TRBV7-9 and TRBJ2-7; 9 bases line up with TRBD2. The CDR3 contains 16 residues. Losses at the gene ends were 5 bases for V and 4 bases for J; bases not matched to a gene: 12. Germline V CDR1 and CDR2: SEHNR, FQNEAQ (reference sequence). The CDR3 DNA is TGTGCCAGCAGCCAACGGCTGGCGGGAGGGATGTACGAGCAGTACTTC. Its translation: CASSQRLAGGMYEQYF.

The sample holds a few counts of this clone. The V gene is TRBV5-1, the J gene TRBJ2-3, with 8 bases fitting TRBD2. The germline V gene encodes CDR1 SGHRS and CDR2 YFSETQ. This CDR3 contains 14 residues. The V and J ends lost 2 bases and 2 bases, in that order; junction bases with no gene match: 1. The CDR3 DNA is TGCGCCAGCAGCTTCGGACTAGCCACAGATACGCAGTATTTT. This sequence encodes CASSFGLATDTQYF.

The chain recombines TRBV11-2 with TRBJ2-3; TRBD2 matches at 7 bases. Trimming took 1 base from V and 3 from J; bases not matched to a gene: 7. Germline loops: CDR1 SGHAT, CDR2 FQNNGV. The CDR3 extends over 16 amino acids. Here the CDR3 DNA reads TGTGCCAGCAGCTTAGGTGGTGGGAGGGCAACAGATACGCAGTATTTT. Residues: CASSLGGGRATDTQYF.

The CDR3 nucleotides are TGCAGCGTTGAAGAAGGGGGCCATGGCTACACCTTC. Protein sequence: CSVEEGGHGYTF. The chain joins TRBV29-1 to TRBJ1-2; 7 nucleotides agree with TRBD1. V was pared by 0 bases and J by 6 bases, with 1 base of the junction left unmatched. This CDR3 is 12 amino acids long. CDR1 is SQVTM and CDR2 is ANQGSEA in the germline V gene.

In its sample, this clone was seen once. The V gene is TRBV12-2, the J gene TRBJ2-7; TRBD2, the table's D call, lacks a check against the DNA. TRBV12-2 is reported as a pseudogene. The CDR3 is 12 residues long. The CDR3 coding sequence is TGTGCAAGTCGCGTGGGAGCCGACGTGCAGTACTTC. This codes for CASRVGADVQYF.

The chain employs TRBV29-1 and TRBJ2-1; 10 bases fit TRBD2. J lost 9 bases, V lost 4 bases, and 12 bases had no gene match. The CDR3 has 15 amino acids. Germline loops: CDR1 SQVTM, CDR2 ANQGSEA. For the CDR3, the DNA is TGCAGCGTTGTAGGGCCAGTAGCGGGAGGATCTGAGCAGTTCTTC. Protein sequence: CSVVGPVAGGSEQFF.

This clone has just a few counts. The rearrangement uses TRBV5-5 and TRBJ2-1; 7 bases are shared with TRBD2. Germline V lookup: CDR1 SGHKS, CDR2 YYEKEE (reference sequence). The CDR3 is 14 amino acids. The V and J ends lost 6 bases and 0 bases, in that order; junction bases with no gene match: 3. CDR3 protein: CASNRDYSYNEQFF. CDR3 DNA: TGTGCCAGCAACCGGGACTACTCCTACAATGAGCAGTTCTTC.

The rearrangement uses TRBV4-2 and TRBJ2-3; D gene unclear. Germline lookup yields CDR1 LGHNA and CDR2 YNFKEQ. V lost 0 bases to trimming and J lost 0 bases, with 7 bases between them. CDR3 length equals 15 residues. The CDR3 coding sequence is TGTGCCAGCAGCCAAGAGCCAACTAGCACAGATACGCAGTATTTT. Its translation: CASSQEPTSTDTQYF.

This clone was seen more than once but under ten times. V is TRBV29-1 and J is TRBJ1-1; possible D gene TRBD1, 5 bases. Germline V lookup: CDR1 SQVTM, CDR2 ANQGSEA. The V end lost 1 base, the J end lost 4 bases, and 10 bases lay between the germline ends. The CDR3 is 13 residues long. The CDR3 DNA reads as TGCAGCGTTGAAGTCACCGGGGGCACTGAAGCTTTCTTT. Protein: CSVEVTGGTEAFF.